The next 22 T cell receptor beta chains were all read from a single sample in a study of tumor and adjacent non-tumor tissue in lung cancer. RNA was extracted from bulk tissue without any cell sorting. TCRbeta libraries were built with three rounds of nested PCR, modified from ARM-PCR. TCRdb reanalysed the multiplex PCR reads using MiXCR and keeps one entry per CDR3 protein. The table has roughly 140,000 distinct CDR3 sequences, approximately 70% seen once. The sample comprised lung tumor tissue. These receptors were collected from a man aged 55 to 69 with small cell lung cancer.

About this clonotype itself: This may be a read error: a much more frequent sequence differs by one nucleotide. This rearrangement joins TRBV20-1 to TRBJ2-5, with 8 bases identical to TRBD2. From germline, CDR1 is DFQATT and CDR2 SNEGSKA (reference sequence). V gave up 7 bases and J gave up 5 bases; unmatched junction bases: 9. The CDR3 sequence is 13 residues long. For the CDR3, the DNA is TGCAGTGTTAGGGTTAGCGGGATTGAGACCCAGTACTTC. Amino acids: CSVRVSGIETQYF.

Of note for this clonotype: Its ends do not fully match the called genes, so a read error is possible. The gene calls are TRBV20-1 and TRBJ1-1; 9 bases align to TRBD1. The CDR3 runs 13 residues. Germline assignment: CDR1 DFQATT and CDR2 SNEGSKA (reference sequence). CDR3 sequence reads: CTARTGAITEAFF. In nucleotides, the CDR3 is TGCACTGCTAGGACAGGGGCGATTACTGAAGCTTTCTTT.

The CDR3 nucleotides are TGCAGCTCTAGAGAAGGAGGGTTAGGCGCAGATACGCAGTATTTT. This codes for CSSREGGLGADTQYF. This rearrangement joins TRBV20-1 to TRBJ2-3; possibly TRBD2 for D (6 bases). Germline V lookup: CDR1 DFQATT, CDR2 SNEGSKA (reference sequence). The CDR3 has 15 amino acids.

A word on this clonotype: A junction boundary mismatches the germline segment, possibly from a read error. The V gene is TRBV11-2, the J gene TRBJ2-1; D may be TRBD1 or TRBD2 (6 bases each). The CDR3 consists of 19 residues. Germline CDR1 is SGHAT and CDR2 is FQNNGV. The CDR3 DNA follows: TGTGGCAGCAGCTTAGCGGTAGCGAGGGGGAGTAGGCCCTACAATGAGCAGTTCTTC. Translating gives CGSSLAVARGSRPYNEQFF.

The chain has TRBV5-1 and TRBJ1-5, with D uncertain. Germline V lookup: CDR1 SGHRS, CDR2 YFSETQ. The CDR3 is 15 residues long. V was shortened by 7 bases and J by 0 bases, with 14 bases between the two germline ends. This chain's CDR3 is CASVGFAGSNQPQHF. In DNA, the CDR3 is TGCGCCAGCGTCGGGTTCGCGGGTAGCAATCAGCCCCAGCATTTT.

This clonotype was detected many times. V and J are TRBV11-2 and TRBJ2-2, with TRBD1 matching over 7 bases. Germline CDR1 and CDR2: SGHAT and FQNNGV. The CDR3 spans 15 residues. The trim removed 7 bases at V and 0 bases at J, leaving 5 bases unmatched. CDR3 sequence (DNA): TGTGCCAGCACCCTTGACAGGGCGAACACCGGGGAGCTGTTTTTT. Protein product: CASTLDRANTGELFF. Looking up the rest from reference TRBV11-2 and TRBJ2-2 gives the full variable domain: EAGVAQSPRYKIIEKRQSVAFWCNPISGHATLYWYQQILGQGPKLLIQFQNNGVVDDSQLPKDRFSAERLKGVDSTLKIQPAKLEDSAVYLCASTLDRANTGELFFGEGSRLTVL.

Details on this clonotype: The junction does not match germline at one end; this may be a read error. The chain is built from TRBV12-3 or TRBV12-4 and TRBJ2-1; D perhaps matches TRBD2 (8 bases). There are 13 residues in the CDR3. The CDR3: CANSLARGDSPLF. CDR3 sequence (DNA): TGTGCCAACAGTTTAGCGCGGGGGGACAGCCCGCTCTTC.

This clonotype occurred a few times. A read error may explain this, as a much larger clone is one base away. The chain has TRBV11-2 and TRBJ1-1, with D uncertain. With 5 bases removed from V and 2 bases from J, the gap between germline ends came to 15 bases. Per the germline V gene, CDR1 is SGHAT and CDR2 is FQNNGV. CDR3 size: 15 residues. The CDR3 spells CASSLDGNTNTEAFF. The CDR3 DNA is TGTGCCAGCAGCCTGGACGGAAACACTAACACTGAAGCTTTCTTT.

As regards this clonotype: A much bigger clone sits one base away, suggesting this may be a read error. The V call is TRBV6-6, the J call TRBJ2-2, with D possibly TRBD2 on 5 matching bases. In germline, CDR1 is MNHNY, CDR2 SVGAGI (reference sequence). The CDR3 totals 13 residues. Trimming stripped 7 bases from V and 0 bases from J, with 6 bases between. As DNA, the CDR3 is TGTGCCAGCAACGGGACGAACACCGGGGAGCTGTTTTTT. Amino acid sequence: CASNGTNTGELFF.

This chain connects TRBV5-1 to TRBJ2-7; TRBD2 matches at 14 bases. The V segment lost 4 bases and the J segment 4 bases; nucleotides outside the gene matches: 10. The length of the CDR3 is 17 residues. CDR1 SGHRS and CDR2 YFSETQ come from the germline V gene. The CDR3 nucleotides read TGCGCCAGCAGCCCGGGAGGGACTAGCGGGAGAGTGTACGAGCAGTACGTC. Translating it yields CASSPGGTSGRVYEQYV.

On this clonotype: This CDR3 is missing its conserved last phenylalanine or tryptophan, likely due to a read error. The chain is built from TRBV5-4 and TRBJ2-7, with D perhaps assigned TRBD1 or TRBD2 (5 bases each). This CDR3 has 13 residues. V lost 4 bases, J lost 6 bases, and 14 bases lay in between. Germline CDR1 and CDR2: SGHNT and YYREEE (reference sequence). CDR3 DNA sequence: TGTGCCAGCAGCCGGGACGATCTTGGCGAGCAGTACATC. It translates to CASSRDDLGEQYI.

The J gene is TRBJ2-1, the V gene TRBV19; D unclear. V gave up 2 bases and J gave up 3 bases, with 8 bases separating them. Germline V gene lookup returns CDR1 LNHDA and CDR2 SQIVND (reference sequence). The CDR3 contains 14 residues. The CDR3 here is CASSIYRVYNEQFF. In nucleotides, the CDR3 is TGTGCCAGTAGTATATATCGCGTCTACAATGAGCAGTTCTTC.

Comment on this clonotype: One junction end does not reproduce the germline sequence, and a read error may be involved. CDR3 sequence (DNA): TGTACCAGCAGCTTCGAGTTCAACAATGAGCAGTTCTTC. Translation gives CTSSFEFNNEQFF. The chain is built from TRBV11-2 and TRBJ2-1; no definite D call. This CDR3 is built from 13 residues. Per the germline V gene, CDR1 is SGHAT and CDR2 is FQNNGV.

This clonotype appeared once. The gene calls are TRBV24-1 and TRBJ2-7; D could derive from TRBD1 or TRBD2 (5 bases each). This CDR3 has 13 residues. Germline-derived CDR1 and CDR2 are KGHDR and SFDVKD. Here the CDR3 reads CATCEQGADEQYV. The CDR3 DNA follows: TGTGCCACCTGTGAGCAGGGAGCGGACGAGCAGTACGTC.

The chain joins TRBV12-2 to TRBJ2-1; the table's D call of TRBD2 was not tested on the DNA. TRBV12-2 is deemed a pseudogene. This CDR3 has 14 residues. For the CDR3, the DNA is TGTGCAAGTCGCTTGAGGGCCCTTAACAATAAGCAGTTCTTC. This sequence encodes CASRLRALNNKQFF.

Points on this clonotype: This CDR3 fails to terminate in the conserved phenylalanine or tryptophan, so it likely reflects a read error. The CDR3 region is CASSQLNEQFL. CDR3 DNA sequence: TGTGCCAGCAGCCAGTTAAATGAGCAGTTCTTA. The J gene is TRBJ2-1, the V gene TRBV6-2 or TRBV6-3; the D is unclear. Germline CDR1 is MNHEY and CDR2 is SVGEGT. There are 11 residues in the CDR3. Trimming stripped 6 bases from V and 7 bases from J, with 7 bases between.

This clonotype was seen only once. This may be a read error, as it is one base from a much larger clone. This sequence joins TRBV20-1 and TRBJ2-5; 13 bases match TRBD2. CDR3 length equals 15 residues. V gave up 6 bases and J gave up 4 bases; unmatched junction bases: 8. Germline V lookup: CDR1 DFQATT, CDR2 SNEGSKA (reference sequence). The CDR3 sequence: CSAYRLAGGGETQYF. CDR3 sequence (DNA): TGCAGTGCATATAGACTAGCGGGAGGCGGAGAGACCCAGTACTTC.

The rearrangement joins TRBV24-1 to TRBJ2-3, with D unclear. Germline lookup yields CDR1 KGHDR and CDR2 SFDVKD. Trimming shortened V by 1 base and J by 5 bases, and 12 bases separated the two germline ends. The CDR3 covers 15 residues. In DNA form, the CDR3 reads TGTGCCACCAGTGATTTTAGCCAGGACGAAGATACGCAGTATTTT. As protein: CATSDFSQDEDTQYF.

As concerns this clonotype: One junction end does not reproduce the germline sequence, and a read error may be involved. The rearrangement links TRBV29-1 to TRBJ2-1, with 12 bases aligning to TRBD1. The CDR3 spans 13 residues. CDR1 and CDR2 from the germline V gene are SQVTM and ANQGSEA. The CDR3 sequence is CSISGQGADERFF. CDR3 DNA: TGCAGCATCTCGGGACAGGGGGCGGATGAGCGGTTCTTC.

Concerning this clonotype itself: This sequence may be a read error, since a much larger clone differs from it by one base. The V and J genes are TRBV6-1 and TRBJ2-7; 7 bases are shared with TRBD2. V dropped 1 base and J dropped 3; count of bases not matched to a gene: 6. Germline V gives CDR1 MNHNS, CDR2 SASEGT. There are 15 residues in the CDR3. CDR3 amino acids: CASSEGVSGLYEQYV. The DNA of the CDR3 is TGTGCCAGCAGTGAAGGGGTTAGCGGGCTCTACGAGCAGTACGTC.

The table lists this clonotype with a few counts. This chain joins TRBV4-1 and TRBJ2-7; 7 bases are a match to TRBD2. V was clipped by 5 bases and J by 4 bases; unmatched bases: 8. Germline lookup yields CDR1 MGHRA and CDR2 YSYEKL. This CDR3 has 14 residues. The CDR3 bases are TGCGCCAGCAGCAAGGGACTATACCTTTACGAGCAGTACTTC. Encoded protein: CASSKGLYLYEQYF.

As concerns this clonotype: A read error may account for a junction end that differs from germline. V usage is TRBV11-2 and J usage is TRBJ2-7; 7 bases agree with TRBD2. The CDR3 is 16 amino acids. CDR1 is SGHAT and CDR2 is FQNNGV in the germline V gene. This chain's CDR3 is CVSSLLAGGGSYEQYF. The CDR3 region has the DNA TGTGTCAGCAGCTTATTAGCAGGCGGGGGCTCCTACGAGCAGTACTTC.